This TCR beta chain was sequenced during a study of neurological immune-mediated disorders (dated by TCRdb to about 2019). For the wider study: Among the roughly 34 multiple sclerosis patients, roughly 31 had relapsing-remitting MS and 3 had secondary progressive MS. The study compared peripheral blood TCR-beta repertoires of HTLV-I-associated myelopathy (HAM/TSP) patients, multiple sclerosis patients and healthy controls using UMI-based sequencing. The roughly 110 TCR-beta libraries included longitudinal samples, technical triplicates and paired sorted CD4+ and CD8+ T-cell subsets alongside PBMC samples. The cohort comprised 68 subjects: 15 or so HAM/TSP patients, 35 or so multiple sclerosis patients and about 20 healthy controls.

cDNA synthesis used template-switch 5'RACE with a primer carrying a 10-nucleotide random unique molecular identifier tagging each TCR transcript. Each sequencing run produced over 190 million TCR-beta sequences covering 15-18 subjects. Total RNA was extracted with the RNeasy kit. TCR-beta VDJ regions were amplified with primers for the TCR constant region and the 5'RACE anchor, using the KAPA Real-time Library Amplification kit. A first PCR added sample indexes and Illumina adaptors, after which a second PCR increased the library yield. After purification with Ampure beads, the TCR product of roughly 650 bp was size-selected on a 2% E-gel SizeSelection system. Library quality was checked on a Bioanalyzer, concentration was measured with Qubit, and libraries were quantified with the Kapa Library Quantification kit before pooling. Paired-end 2 x 150 bp sequencing of the libraries was performed on an Illumina HiSeq 2500. To increase sequence diversity, roughly 24-32% phiX was spiked into each library pool. Under the source paper's analysis protocol: The quality-filtered reads were processed with the UMI-based MiGEC pipeline, whose error correction step removed more than 75% of the raw TCR sequences. IMGT germline references were used for aligning VDJ genes, and each clonotype was defined as a unique CDR3 amino acid sequence together with its V-J genes. VDJtools evaluated clonal expansion, Shannon diversity and CDR3 relatedness (CalcPairwiseDistances, ClusterSamples); CLCbio workbench built phylogenetic trees. Using coefficient-of-variation modelling across technical triplicates, the study counted a clone as expanded if it had at least 8 unique UMIs. TCRdb took the public reads, trimmed them with fastp at Q25, ran MiXCR for clone calling and kept in-frame beta chains. Rows with a matching CDR3 protein are joined into one entry that keeps the most common DNA and genes. TCRdb, not the original authors, processed these V and J calls. The sample contains fewer than 85,000 distinct CDR3 sequences, 4.5% to 5.5% of them found a single time. In total, the top ten clones hold roughly 2% of the sample.

There are 14 amino acids in the CDR3, from cysteine to phenylalanine inclusive. The CDR3 DNA has 42 bases and is translated from base 1. From the germline V gene (reference sequence), CDR1 is MNHEY and CDR2 is SMNVEV. The germline V and J ends show losses of 8 bases and 5 bases respectively, and no gene match explains 8 bases of the junction. Unsorted PBMC libraries were generated from 2 million PBMCs stored in RNAlater at -80 °C until RNA extraction. Multiple sclerosis patients were enrolled in a US clinical protocol evaluating disease progression by magnetic resonance imaging. Peripheral blood underwent Ficoll-Hypaque density gradient centrifugation to isolate PBMCs, which were then cryopreserved in liquid nitrogen. This clonotype was observed at least ten times. The target of this receptor is not known. One base away there is no much larger clone; base qualities are not given. Broader findings and caveats from the paper: Expanded clones from different subjects shared no identical CDR3 amino acid sequences, which suggests that TCR-beta repertoires were private in all groups. TCR clonal expansion was highest in HAM/TSP patients and lowest in MS patients, with MS patients falling below even healthy controls. No association of the MS cluster with clinical or MRI features was observed, and the need for larger cohorts was stated by the authors. Repertoires from 18 of 34 MS patients were grouped by phylogenetic analysis into a cluster of related CDR3 sequences, suggesting a possible repertoire-level signature.

Recombination linked TRBV27 to TRBJ1-2; a stretch of 10 junction bases matches TRBD1. The sequenced sample consisted of PBMCs. This TCR derives from a woman aged 70 to 79 with multiple sclerosis. The sequenced DNA is TGTGCCAGCCGGGGGACAGGGGAGAGGTATGGCTACACCTTC. This codes for CASRGTGERYGYTF.